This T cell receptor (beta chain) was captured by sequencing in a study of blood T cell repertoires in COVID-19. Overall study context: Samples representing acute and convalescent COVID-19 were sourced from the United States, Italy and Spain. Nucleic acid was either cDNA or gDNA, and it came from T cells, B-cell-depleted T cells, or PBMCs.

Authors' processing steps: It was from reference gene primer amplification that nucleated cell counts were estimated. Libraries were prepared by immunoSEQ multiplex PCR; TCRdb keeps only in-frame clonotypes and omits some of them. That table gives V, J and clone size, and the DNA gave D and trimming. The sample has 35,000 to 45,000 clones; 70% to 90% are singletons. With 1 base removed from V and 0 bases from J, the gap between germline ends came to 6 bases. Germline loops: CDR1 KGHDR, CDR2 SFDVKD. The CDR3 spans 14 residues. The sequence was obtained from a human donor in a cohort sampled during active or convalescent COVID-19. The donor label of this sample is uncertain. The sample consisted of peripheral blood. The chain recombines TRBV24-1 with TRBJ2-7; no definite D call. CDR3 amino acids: CATSDFPHSYEQYF. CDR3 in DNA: TGTGCCACCAGTGATTTCCCCCACTCCTACGAGCAGTACTTC.